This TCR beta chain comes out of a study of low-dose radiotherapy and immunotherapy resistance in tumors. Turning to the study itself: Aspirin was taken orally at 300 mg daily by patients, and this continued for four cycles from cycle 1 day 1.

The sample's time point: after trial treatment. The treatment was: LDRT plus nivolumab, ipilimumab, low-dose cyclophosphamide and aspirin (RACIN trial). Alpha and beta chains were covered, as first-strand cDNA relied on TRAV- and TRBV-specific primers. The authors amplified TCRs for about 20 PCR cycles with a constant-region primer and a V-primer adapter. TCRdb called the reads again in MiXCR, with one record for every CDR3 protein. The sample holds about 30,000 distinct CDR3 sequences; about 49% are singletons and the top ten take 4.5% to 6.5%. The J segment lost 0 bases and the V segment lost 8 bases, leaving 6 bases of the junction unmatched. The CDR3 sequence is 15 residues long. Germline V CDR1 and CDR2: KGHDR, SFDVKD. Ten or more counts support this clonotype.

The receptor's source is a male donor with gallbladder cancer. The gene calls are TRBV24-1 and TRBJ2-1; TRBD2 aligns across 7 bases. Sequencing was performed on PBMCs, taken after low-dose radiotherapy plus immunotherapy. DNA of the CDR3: TGTGCCACCACCCCACGGGGGGACTCCTACAATGAGCAGTTCTTC. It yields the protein CATTPRGDSYNEQFF.